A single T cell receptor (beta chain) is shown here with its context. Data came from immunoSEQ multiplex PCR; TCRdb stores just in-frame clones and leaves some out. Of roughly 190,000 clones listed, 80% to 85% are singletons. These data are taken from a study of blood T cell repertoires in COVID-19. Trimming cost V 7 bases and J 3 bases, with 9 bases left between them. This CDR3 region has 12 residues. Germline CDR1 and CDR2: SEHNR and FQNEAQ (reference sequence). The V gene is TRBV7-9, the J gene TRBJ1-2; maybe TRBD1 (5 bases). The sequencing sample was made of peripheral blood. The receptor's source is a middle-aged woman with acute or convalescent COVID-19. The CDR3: CASTPGDYGYTF. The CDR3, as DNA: TGTGCCAGCACCCCGGGGGACTATGGCTACACCTTC.